The 10 T cell receptor beta chains presented below share a single source sample, sequenced in a study of beta chain features in type 1 diabetes. Expressed TCRB transcripts got sequenced, as all isolated RNA was reverse transcribed. Assay used: immunoSEQ multiplex PCR; TCRdb lists only in-frame clones, some missing. This sample has 390,000 or so clones, with approximately 15% found just once. Material for sequencing was naive CD4+ T cells from blood. The receptors originated from a man under 40 in good health.

This clone was counted only a few times. V usage is TRBV7-2 and J usage is TRBJ2-1; 11 nucleotides line up with TRBD2. In germline, CDR1 is SGHTA, CDR2 FQGNSA. V trimming: 1 base; J trimming: 14 bases; junction bases outside the gene matches: 13. The CDR3 runs to 16 residues. The CDR3 nucleotides are TGTGCCAGCAGCTTAGAAATACCAACTAGCGGGAGCGTCAAGTTCTTC. It codes for CASSLEIPTSGSVKFF.

This clone was seen more than once but under ten times. The J gene is TRBJ1-1, the V gene TRBV13; a weak D match, TRBD1 (5 bases). Germline values: CDR1 PRHDT, CDR2 FYEKMQ (reference sequence). CDR3 length: 12 residues. Trimming cost V 2 bases and J 8 bases, with 9 bases left between them. CDR3 sequence reads: CASSLWRQEAFF. DNA for the CDR3: TGTGCCAGCAGCTTATGGCGACAGGAAGCTTTCTTT. Together with reference TRBV13 and TRBJ1-1, the CDR3 gives the full variable domain: AAGVIQSPRHLIKEKRETATLKCYPIPRHDTVYWYQQGPGQDPQFLISFYEKMQSDKGSIPDRFSAQQFSDYHSELNMSSLELGDSALYFCASSLWRQEAFFGQGTRLTVV.

The rearrangement joins TRBV4-1 to TRBJ1-5, with D uncertain. The CDR3 has 12 residues. Trimming removed 3 bases from V and 4 bases from J, with 4 bases in between. Germline values: CDR1 MGHRA, CDR2 YSYEKL. In DNA, the CDR3 is TGCGCCAGCAGCCACAATAATCAGCCCCAGCATTTT. Its protein is CASSHNNQPQHF.

This clone was recorded a few times. The chain carries TRBV5-6 and TRBJ2-4; D gene unclear. V dropped 4 bases and J dropped 0 bases, with 8 bases sitting between them. This CDR3 is 14 amino acids long. The germline V gene has CDR1 SGHDT and CDR2 YYEEEE. The CDR3 DNA follows: TGTGCCAGCAGCCTTGGAATAGCCAAAAACATTCAGTACTTC. Its translation: CASSLGIAKNIQYF.

This clone came up a few times. The chain is built from TRBV25-1 and TRBJ1-2; no firm D call. Germline V lookup: CDR1 MGHDK, CDR2 SYGVNS. The CDR3 extends over 13 amino acids. Trimming removed 2 bases at V and 3 bases at J, with 7 bases between. The CDR3 loop reads CASSEGLDYGYTF. In DNA, the CDR3 is TGTGCCAGCAGTGAAGGGTTAGACTATGGCTACACCTTC.

This clone was picked up a small number of times. The chain is built from TRBV9 and TRBJ2-2, with D perhaps matching TRBD2 (6 bases). Per the germline V gene, CDR1 is SGDLS and CDR2 is YYNGEE. This CDR3 is 15 amino acids long. V was shortened by 4 bases and J by 7 bases, with 17 bases between the two germline ends. CDR3: CASSPPGSVHGELFF. The CDR3 DNA follows: TGTGCCAGCAGCCCCCCCGGGAGCGTGCACGGGGAGCTGTTTTTT.

The rearrangement links TRBV11-3 to TRBJ1-1, with 9 bases fitting TRBD1. V was pared by 6 bases and J by 1 base, with 3 bases of the junction left unmatched. CDR3 length: 14 amino acids. Germline V gene sequence: CDR1 SGHNT, CDR2 YENEEA. This CDR3 is CASSPGQGNTEAFF. DNA of the CDR3: TGTGCCAGCAGTCCGGGACAGGGGAACACTGAAGCTTTCTTT.

A few counts support this clone. This sequence joins TRBV6-6 and TRBJ2-5; D may correspond to TRBD1 or TRBD2 (5 bases each). Germline CDR1 is MNHNY and CDR2 is SVGAGI (reference sequence). Trimming removed 6 bases from V and 4 bases from J, with 12 bases in between. The CDR3 runs to 13 residues. CDR3 bases: TGTGCCAGCAGCTTGGGACGGGGAGAGACCCAGTACTTC. Protein product: CASSLGRGETQYF.

This clone was detected only a few times. The rearrangement links TRBV20-1 to TRBJ2-5, with unresolved D. Germline V gene sequence: CDR1 DFQATT, CDR2 SNEGSKA (reference sequence). V was shortened by 8 bases and J by 4 bases, with 11 bases between the two germline ends. The CDR3 consists of 11 residues. The CDR3 spells CSLGFPETQYF. CDR3 bases: TGCAGTCTGGGCTTCCCAGAGACCCAGTACTTC.

This clone has only a few counts. V usage is TRBV14 and J usage is TRBJ1-2, with TRBD1 as a possible D gene (5 bases). CDR1 is SGHDN and CDR2 is FVKESK in the germline V gene. V lost 0 bases to trimming and J lost 2 bases, with 16 bases between them. The CDR3 totals 17 residues. CDR3 bases: TGTGCCAGCAGCCAAGAAGGTTGGGTCAGGGCCAACTATGGCTACACCTTC. Residues: CASSQEGWVRANYGYTF.